This note documents a single TCR beta chain sequence. What it recognizes is unknown. This CDR3 spans 15 amino acids. The V gene end was trimmed by 4 bases and the J gene end by 3 bases; junction bases not matched to a gene: 6. CDR1 SGHRS and CDR2 YFSETQ come from the germline V gene. This sample is part of a study of T cell responses to AZD1222 COVID-19 vaccine. Notes on the study in general: Repertoires were obtained solely post-peak T cell response. Vaccine-associated CD4 TCRs ranged over spike, dominating at 160-218 and 743-854.

Produced via immunoSEQ multiplex PCR; TCRdb's table is partial and in-frame only. The sample holds about 120,000 clones, 91% seen once. The receptor's source is an adult in good health. The material sequenced was peripheral blood, taken on day 0 of AZD1222 vaccination. V gene TRBV5-1 combines with J gene TRBJ1-2, with 10 bases that match TRBD1. The CDR3 DNA follows: TGCGCCAGCAGCCCGGACAGGGGGGAATACTATGGCTACACCTTC. Protein product: CASSPDRGEYYGYTF.